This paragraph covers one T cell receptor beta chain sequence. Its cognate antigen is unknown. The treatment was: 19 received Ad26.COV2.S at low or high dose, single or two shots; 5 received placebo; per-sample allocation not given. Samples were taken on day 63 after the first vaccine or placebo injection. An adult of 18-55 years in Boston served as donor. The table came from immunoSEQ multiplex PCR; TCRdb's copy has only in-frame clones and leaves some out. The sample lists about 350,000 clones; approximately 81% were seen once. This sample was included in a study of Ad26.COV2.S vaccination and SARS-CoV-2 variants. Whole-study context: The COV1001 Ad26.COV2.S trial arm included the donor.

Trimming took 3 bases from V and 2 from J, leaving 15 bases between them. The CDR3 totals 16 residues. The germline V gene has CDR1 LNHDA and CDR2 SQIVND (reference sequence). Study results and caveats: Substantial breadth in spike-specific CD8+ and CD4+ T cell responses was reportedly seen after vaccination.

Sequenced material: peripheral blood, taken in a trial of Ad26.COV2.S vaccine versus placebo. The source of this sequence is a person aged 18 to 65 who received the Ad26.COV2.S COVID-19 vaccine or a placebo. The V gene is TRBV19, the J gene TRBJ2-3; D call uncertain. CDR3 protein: CASSIDLGPPTDTQYF. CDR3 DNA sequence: TGTGCCAGTAGTATCGACCTCGGGCCCCCCACAGATACGCAGTATTTT.